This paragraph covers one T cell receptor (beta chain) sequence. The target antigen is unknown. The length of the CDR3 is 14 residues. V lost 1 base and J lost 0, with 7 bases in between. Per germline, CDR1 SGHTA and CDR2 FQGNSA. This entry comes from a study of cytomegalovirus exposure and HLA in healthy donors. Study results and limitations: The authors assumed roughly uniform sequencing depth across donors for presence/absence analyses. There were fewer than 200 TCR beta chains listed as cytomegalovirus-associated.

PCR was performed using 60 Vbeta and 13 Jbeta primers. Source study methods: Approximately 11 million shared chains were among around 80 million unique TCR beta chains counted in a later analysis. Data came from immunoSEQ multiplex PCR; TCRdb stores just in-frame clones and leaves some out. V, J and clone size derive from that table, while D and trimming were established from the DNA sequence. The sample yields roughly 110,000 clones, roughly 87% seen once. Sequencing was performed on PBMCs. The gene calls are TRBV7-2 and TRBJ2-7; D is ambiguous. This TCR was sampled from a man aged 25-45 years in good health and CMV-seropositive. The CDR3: CASSLGLHSYEQYF. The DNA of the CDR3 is TGTGCCAGCAGCTTAGGACTTCACTCCTACGAGCAGTACTTC.